The present TCR beta chain was sequenced within a study of blood T cells in healthy people across ages. Study as a whole: Capture via template switching afforded approximately one barcoded beta molecule per two T cells. Findings of the study overall: Strong correlation was found linking TCR beta diversity to naive T cell percentage.

This clonotype was found a few times. Its target is unknown. Using a J-beta primer mix together with a sample-barcoded 5' primer, a second PCR was run for about 7 to 12 cycles. TCRdb itself ran the 5' RACE reads through MiXCR, one entry per CDR3 protein. In the table there are about 1.8 million distinct CDR3 sequences, 49% of which are singletons. This CDR3 has 15 residues. Germline V CDR1 and CDR2: MNHEY, SVGAGI. V lost 4 bases and J lost 3; bases outside the gene matches: 6. The TCR originated in a woman in her thirties or forties in good health. V gene TRBV6-5 combines with J gene TRBJ1-1, with TRBD1 identical over 9 bases. Sequenced material: blood. This CDR3 reads CASSLTGTGYTEAFF. Here the CDR3 DNA reads TGTGCCAGCAGTTTAACCGGGACAGGGTACACTGAAGCTTTCTTT.